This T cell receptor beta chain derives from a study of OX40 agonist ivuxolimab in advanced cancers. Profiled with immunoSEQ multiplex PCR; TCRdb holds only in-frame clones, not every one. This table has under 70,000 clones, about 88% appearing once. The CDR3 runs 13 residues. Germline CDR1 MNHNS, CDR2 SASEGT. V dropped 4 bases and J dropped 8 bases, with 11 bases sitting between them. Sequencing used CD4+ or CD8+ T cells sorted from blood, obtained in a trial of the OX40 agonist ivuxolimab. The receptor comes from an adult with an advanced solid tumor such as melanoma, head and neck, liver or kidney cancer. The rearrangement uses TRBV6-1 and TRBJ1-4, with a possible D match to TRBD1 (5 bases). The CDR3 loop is CASSGGRLEKLFF. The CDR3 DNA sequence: TGTGCCAGCAGTGGGGGACGGTTGGAAAAACTGTTTTTT.